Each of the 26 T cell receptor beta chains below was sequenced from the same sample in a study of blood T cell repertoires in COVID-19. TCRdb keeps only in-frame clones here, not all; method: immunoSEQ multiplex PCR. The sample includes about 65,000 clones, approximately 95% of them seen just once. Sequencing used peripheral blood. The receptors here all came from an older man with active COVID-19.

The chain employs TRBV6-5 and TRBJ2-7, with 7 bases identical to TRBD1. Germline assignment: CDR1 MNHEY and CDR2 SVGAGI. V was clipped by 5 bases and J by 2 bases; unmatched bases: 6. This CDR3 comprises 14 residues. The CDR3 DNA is TGTGCCAGCAGTACCCGGACAGGAACCTACGAGCAGTACGTC. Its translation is CASSTRTGTYEQYV.

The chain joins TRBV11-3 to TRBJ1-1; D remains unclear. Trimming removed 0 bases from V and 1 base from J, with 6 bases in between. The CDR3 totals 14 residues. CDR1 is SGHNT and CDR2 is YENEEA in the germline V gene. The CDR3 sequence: CASSLDPQNTEAFF. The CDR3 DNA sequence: TGTGCCAGCAGCTTAGACCCCCAGAACACTGAAGCTTTCTTT.

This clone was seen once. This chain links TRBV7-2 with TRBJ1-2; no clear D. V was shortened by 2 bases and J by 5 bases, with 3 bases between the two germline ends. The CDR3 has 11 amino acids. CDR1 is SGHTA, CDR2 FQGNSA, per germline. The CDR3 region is CASSLTYGYTF. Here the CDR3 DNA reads TGTGCCAGCAGCTTAACTTATGGCTACACCTTC.

The CDR3 is CASSYSGPAGGQETQYF. The DNA for the CDR3 is TGTGCCAGCAGTTACTCGGGCCCTGCGGGGGGCCAAGAGACCCAGTACTTC. The rearrangement links TRBV6-2 or TRBV6-3 to TRBJ2-5; 8 nucleotides match TRBD2. The CDR3 is 17 amino acids. Looked up from germline, CDR1 is MNHEY and CDR2 is SVGEGT. With V trimmed by 0 bases and J by 1 base, 7 bases remained unmatched.

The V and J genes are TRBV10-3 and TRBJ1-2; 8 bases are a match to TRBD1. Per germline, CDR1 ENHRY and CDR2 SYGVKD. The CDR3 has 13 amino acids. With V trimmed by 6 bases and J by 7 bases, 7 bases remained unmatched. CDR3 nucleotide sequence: TGTGCCATCAGAACAGGGGGAGATAGTGGCTACACCTTC. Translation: CAIRTGGDSGYTF.

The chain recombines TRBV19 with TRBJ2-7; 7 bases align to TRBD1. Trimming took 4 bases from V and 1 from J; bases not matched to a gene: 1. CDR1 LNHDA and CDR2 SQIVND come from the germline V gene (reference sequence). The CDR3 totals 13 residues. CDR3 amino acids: CASSRQGSYEQYF. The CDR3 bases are TGTGCCAGTAGTAGACAGGGATCCTACGAGCAGTACTTC.

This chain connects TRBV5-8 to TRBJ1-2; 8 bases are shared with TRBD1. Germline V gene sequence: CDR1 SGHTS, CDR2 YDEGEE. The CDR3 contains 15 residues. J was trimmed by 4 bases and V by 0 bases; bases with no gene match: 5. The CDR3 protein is CASSLGTGRTYGYTF. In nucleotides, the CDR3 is TGTGCCAGCAGCTTGGGGACAGGGAGGACCTATGGCTACACCTTC. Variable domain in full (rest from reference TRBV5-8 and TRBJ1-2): EAGVTQSPTHLIKTRGQQATLRCSPISGHTSVYWYQQALGLGLQFLLWYDEGEERNRGNFPPRFSGRQFPNYSSELNVNALELEDSALYLCASSLGTGRTYGYTFGSGTRLTVV.

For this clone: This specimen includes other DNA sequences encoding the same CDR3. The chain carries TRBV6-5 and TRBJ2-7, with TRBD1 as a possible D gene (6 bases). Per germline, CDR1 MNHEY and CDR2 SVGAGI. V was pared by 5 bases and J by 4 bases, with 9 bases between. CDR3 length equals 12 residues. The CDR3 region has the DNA TGTGCCAGCAGTCCAGGGGAGTACGAGCAGTACTTC. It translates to CASSPGEYEQYF.

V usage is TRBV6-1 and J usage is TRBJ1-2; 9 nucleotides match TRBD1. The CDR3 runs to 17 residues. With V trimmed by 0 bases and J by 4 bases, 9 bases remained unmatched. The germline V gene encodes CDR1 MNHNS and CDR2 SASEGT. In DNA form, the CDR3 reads TGTGCCAGCAGTGAAGCGCTAGGGACAGGGATCGTCTATGGCTACACCTTC. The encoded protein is CASSEALGTGIVYGYTF.

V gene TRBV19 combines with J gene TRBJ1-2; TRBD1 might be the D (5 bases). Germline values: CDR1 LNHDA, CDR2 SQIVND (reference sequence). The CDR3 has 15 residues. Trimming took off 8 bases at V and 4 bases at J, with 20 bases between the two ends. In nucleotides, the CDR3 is TGTGCCAGTCGGTCAGGAGGGGAGTGGAGCTATGGCTACACCTTC. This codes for CASRSGGEWSYGYTF.

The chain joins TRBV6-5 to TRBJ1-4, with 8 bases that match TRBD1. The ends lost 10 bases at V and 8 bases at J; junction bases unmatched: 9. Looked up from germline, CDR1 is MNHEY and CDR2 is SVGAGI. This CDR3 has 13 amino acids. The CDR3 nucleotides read TGTGCCACCCTCGGACAGGGTAGAGAAAAACTGTTTTTT. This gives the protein CATLGQGREKLFF.

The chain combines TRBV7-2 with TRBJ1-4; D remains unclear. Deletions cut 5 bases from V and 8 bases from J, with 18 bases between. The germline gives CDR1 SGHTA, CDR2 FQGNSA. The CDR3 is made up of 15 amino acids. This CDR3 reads CASSKGVGEGEKLFF. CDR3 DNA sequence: TGTGCCAGCAGCAAAGGCGTGGGTGAGGGCGAAAAACTGTTTTTT.

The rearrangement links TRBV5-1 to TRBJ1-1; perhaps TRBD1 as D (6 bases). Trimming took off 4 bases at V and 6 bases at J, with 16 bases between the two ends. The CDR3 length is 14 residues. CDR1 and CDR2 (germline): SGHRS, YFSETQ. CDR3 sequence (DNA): TGCGCCAGCAGCCCTACAGGGCAGTCCTCTGAAGCTTTCTTT. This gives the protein CASSPTGQSSEAFF.

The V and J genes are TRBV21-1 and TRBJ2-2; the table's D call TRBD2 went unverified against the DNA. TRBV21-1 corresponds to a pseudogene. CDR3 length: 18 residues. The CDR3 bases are TGTGCCAGCAGCAAAAAAGGAGGAGGGGTCGAGTGGACCGGGGAGCTGTTTTTT. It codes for CASSKKGGGVEWTGELFF.

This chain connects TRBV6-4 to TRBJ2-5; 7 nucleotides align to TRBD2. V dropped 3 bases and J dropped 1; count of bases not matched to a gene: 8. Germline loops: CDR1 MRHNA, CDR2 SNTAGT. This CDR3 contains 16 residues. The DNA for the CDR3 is TGTGCCAGCAGTGAAACTGGGACTATGAGCCAAGAGACCCAGTACTTC. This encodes CASSETGTMSQETQYF.

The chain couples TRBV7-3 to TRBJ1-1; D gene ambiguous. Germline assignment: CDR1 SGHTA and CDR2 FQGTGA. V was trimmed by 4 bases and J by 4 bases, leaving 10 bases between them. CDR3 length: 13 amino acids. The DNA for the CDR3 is TGTGCCAGCAGCTATTCGTCGAGCACTGAAGCTTTCTTT. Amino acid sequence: CASSYSSSTEAFF.

In DNA form, the CDR3 reads TGTGCCAGCAGCTTGAGGTTGGCAGGGGGGCCCTACAATGAGCAGTTCTTC. As protein: CASSLRLAGGPYNEQFF. This sequence joins TRBV5-4 and TRBJ2-1; D possibly corresponds to TRBD1 (7 bases). CDR1 and CDR2 from the germline V gene are SGHNT and YYREEE (reference sequence). Trimming left V 1 base short and J 2 bases short, with 16 bases between. The CDR3 spans 17 residues. Drawing the rest from reference TRBV5-4 and TRBJ2-1, the complete variable domain is ETGVTQSPTHLIKTRGQQVTLRCSSQSGHNTVSWYQQALGQGPQFIFQYYREEENGRGNFPPRFSGLQFPNYSSELNVNALELDDSALYLCASSLRLAGGPYNEQFFGPGTRLTVL.

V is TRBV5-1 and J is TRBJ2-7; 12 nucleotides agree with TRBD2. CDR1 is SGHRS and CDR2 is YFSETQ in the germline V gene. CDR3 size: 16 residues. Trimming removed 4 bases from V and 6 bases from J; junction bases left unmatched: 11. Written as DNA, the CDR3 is TGCGCCAGCAGCGCCGCTAGCGGGGGGGCCTATCGCGAGCAGTACTTC. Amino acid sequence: CASSAASGGAYREQYF.

The DNA for the CDR3 is TGTGCCAGCAGTGGAGGGGGCGGCAATCAGCCCCAGCATTTT. Protein product: CASSGGGGNQPQHF. This chain uses TRBV2 with TRBJ1-5; 7 nucleotides match TRBD1. The CDR3 extends over 14 amino acids. Germline trimming cut 4 bases from V and 2 bases from J; bases unmatched to any gene: 2. Germline V lookup: CDR1 SNHLY, CDR2 FYNNEI.

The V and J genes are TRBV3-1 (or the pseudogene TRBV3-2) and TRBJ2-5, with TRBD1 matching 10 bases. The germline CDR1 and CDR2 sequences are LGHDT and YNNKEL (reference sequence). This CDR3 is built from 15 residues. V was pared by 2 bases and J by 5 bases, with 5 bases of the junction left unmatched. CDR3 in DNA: TGTGCCAGCAGCCAACCCGGGACAGGGGCGGAGACCCAGTACTTC. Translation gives CASSQPGTGAETQYF.

The CDR3 sequence is CASSYPLRTGVSYNEQFF. The CDR3 DNA reads TGTGCCAGCAGTTACCCCCTAAGGACAGGGGTATCCTACAATGAGCAGTTCTTC. This chain uses TRBV6-2 or TRBV6-3 with TRBJ2-1; 9 positions agree with TRBD1. After removal of 2 bases from V and 1 base from J, the junction contained 9 bases not matched to a gene. The CDR3 spans 18 residues. Germline V CDR1 and CDR2: MNHEY, SVGEGT.

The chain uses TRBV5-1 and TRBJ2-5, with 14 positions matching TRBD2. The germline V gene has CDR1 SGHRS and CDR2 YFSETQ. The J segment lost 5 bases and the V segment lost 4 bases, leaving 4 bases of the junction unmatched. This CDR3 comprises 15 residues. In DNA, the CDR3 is TGCGCCAGCAGCACCCGGACTAGCGGGGGGGAGACCCAGTACTTC. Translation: CASSTRTSGGETQYF.

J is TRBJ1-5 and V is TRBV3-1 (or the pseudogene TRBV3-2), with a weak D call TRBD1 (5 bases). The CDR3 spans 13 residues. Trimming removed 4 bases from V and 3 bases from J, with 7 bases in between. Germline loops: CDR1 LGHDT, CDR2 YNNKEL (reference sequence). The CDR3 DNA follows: TGTGCCAGCAGCCGCAGGGACAATCAGCCCCAGCATTTT. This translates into CASSRRDNQPQHF.

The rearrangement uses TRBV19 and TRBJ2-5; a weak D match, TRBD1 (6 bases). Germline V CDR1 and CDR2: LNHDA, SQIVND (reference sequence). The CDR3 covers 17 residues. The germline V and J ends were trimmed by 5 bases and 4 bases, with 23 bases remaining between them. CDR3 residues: CASSALRGKERGETQYF. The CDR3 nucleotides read TGTGCCAGTAGTGCTCTAAGGGGGAAAGAAAGGGGAGAGACCCAGTACTTC.

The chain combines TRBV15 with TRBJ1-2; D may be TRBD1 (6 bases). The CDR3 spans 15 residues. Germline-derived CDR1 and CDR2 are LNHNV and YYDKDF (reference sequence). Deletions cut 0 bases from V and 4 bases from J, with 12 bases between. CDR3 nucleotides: TGTGCCACCAGCAGAGATCCAGGGGTGAGCTATGGCTACACCTTC. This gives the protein CATSRDPGVSYGYTF.

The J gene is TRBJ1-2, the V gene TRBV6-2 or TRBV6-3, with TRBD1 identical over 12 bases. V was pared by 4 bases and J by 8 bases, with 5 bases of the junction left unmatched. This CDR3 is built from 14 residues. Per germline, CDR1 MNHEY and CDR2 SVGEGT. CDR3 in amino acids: CASSFSGTGGGYTF. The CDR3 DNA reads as TGTGCCAGCAGTTTTTCCGGGACAGGGGGCGGCTACACCTTC.